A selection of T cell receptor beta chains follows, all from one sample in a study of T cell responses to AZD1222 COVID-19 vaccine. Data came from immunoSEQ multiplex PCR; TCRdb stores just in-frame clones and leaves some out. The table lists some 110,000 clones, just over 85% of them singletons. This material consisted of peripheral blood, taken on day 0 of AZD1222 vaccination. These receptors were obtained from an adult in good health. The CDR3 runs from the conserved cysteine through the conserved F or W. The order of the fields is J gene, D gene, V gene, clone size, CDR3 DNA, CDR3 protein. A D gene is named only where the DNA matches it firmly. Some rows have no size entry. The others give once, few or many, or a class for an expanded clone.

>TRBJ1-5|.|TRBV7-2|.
TGTGCCAGCAGCTTAGCTACAGGGAGCAATCAGCCCCAGCATTTT
CASSLATGSNQPQHF
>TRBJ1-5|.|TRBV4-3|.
TGCGCCAGCAGCCAAGAGAAGGGAGAAGGACAGCCCCAGCATTTT
CASSQEKGEGQPQHF
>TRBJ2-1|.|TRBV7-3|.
TGTGCCAGCAGCTTAAACGGACAACTCAATGAGCAGTTCTTC
CASSLNGQLNEQFF
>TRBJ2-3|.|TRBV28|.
TGTGCCAGCTCTAGCGCCACAGATACGCAGTATTTT
CASSSATDTQYF
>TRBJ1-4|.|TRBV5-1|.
TGCGCCAGCAGCTTGGGTACAACTAATGAAAAACTGTTTTTT
CASSLGTTNEKLFF
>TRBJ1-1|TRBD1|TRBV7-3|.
TGTGCCAGCAGCTTAACGGGACAGGGGGCGAGGGCCACTGAAGCTTTCTTT
CASSLTGQGARATEAFF
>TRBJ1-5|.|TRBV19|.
TGTGCCAGTAGTGCCTATGGGAATCAGCCCCAGCATTTT
CASSAYGNQPQHF
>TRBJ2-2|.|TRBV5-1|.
TGCGCCAGCGTCCGGGATTCCCCGAACACCGGGGAGCTGTTTTTT
CASVRDSPNTGELFF
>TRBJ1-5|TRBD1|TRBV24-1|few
TGTGCCACCAGTGATGGGACAGGTTTGGAGCCCCAGCATTTT
CATSDGTGLEPQHF
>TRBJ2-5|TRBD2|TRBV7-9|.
TGTGCCAGCAGCCTACGGGAGGGCCGAGAGACCCAGTACTTC
CASSLREGRETQYF
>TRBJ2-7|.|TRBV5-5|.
TGTGCCAGCAGCTCTCTGACAGGTTCTCGATACGAGCAGTACTTC
CASSSLTGSRYEQYF
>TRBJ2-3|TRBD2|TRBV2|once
TGTGCCAGCAGTGGTTCGGAGTGGGGCGGGGGAACTAGCACAGATACGCAGTATTTT
CASSGSEWGGGTSTDTQYF
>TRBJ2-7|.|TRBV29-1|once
TGCAGCACCAGGGATCCCTACGAGCAGTACTTC
CSTRDPYEQYF
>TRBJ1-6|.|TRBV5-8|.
TGTGCCAGCAGCTCCCATTGGGGGGGGCGGAGTGTCGGCTCACCCCTCCACTTT
CASSSHWGGRSVGSPLHF
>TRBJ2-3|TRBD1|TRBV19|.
TGTGCCAGTAGTATGGGACAGGGCTACACAGATACGCAGTATTTT
CASSMGQGYTDTQYF
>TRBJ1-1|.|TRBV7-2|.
TGTGCCAGCAGCTCACTTCGACCGTCCAACACTGAAGCTTTCTTT
CASSSLRPSNTEAFF
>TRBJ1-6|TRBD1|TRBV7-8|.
TGTGCCAGCAGCTCAAACCGGACAGGAAGAAATTCACCCCTCCACTTT
CASSSNRTGRNSPLHF
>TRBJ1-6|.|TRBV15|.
TGTGCCACCAGCAGAGACAGATTGAGCTCCTATAATTCACCCCTCCACTTT
CATSRDRLSSYNSPLHF
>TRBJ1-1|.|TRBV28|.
TGTGCCAGCACCTTAGGGAGACACCATGAAGCTTTCTTT
CASTLGRHHEAFF
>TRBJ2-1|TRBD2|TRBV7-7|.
TGTGCCAGCAGCTTAGGTTCTAGCGGAAACAATGAGCAGTTCTTC
CASSLGSSGNNEQFF
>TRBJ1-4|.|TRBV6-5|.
TGTGCCAGCAGTTATAATGAAAAACTGTTTTTT
CASSYNEKLFF
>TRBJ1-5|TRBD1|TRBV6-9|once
TGTGCCAGTTACACCAGGGGGCAGGGGGCCTTCAATCAGCCCCAGCATTTT
CASYTRGQGAFNQPQHF
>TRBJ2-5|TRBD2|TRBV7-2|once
TGTGCCAGCAGCTTAGCAGCGGGGACTCAAGAGACCCAGTACTTC
CASSLAAGTQETQYF
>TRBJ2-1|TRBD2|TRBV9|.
TGTGCCAGCAGCTCCGGGGGGGGCCCCTACAATGAGCAGTTCTTC
CASSSGGGPYNEQFF
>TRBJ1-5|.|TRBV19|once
TGTGCCAGTAGTACGATACACCGCGGCGGGCAGCCCCAGCATTTT
CASSTIHRGGQPQHF
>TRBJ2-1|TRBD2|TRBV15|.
TGTGCCACCAGCAGACAGACTAGCGGGACTGAGCAGTTCTTC
CATSRQTSGTEQFF
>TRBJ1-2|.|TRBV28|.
TGTGCCAGCAGTTTGGACGAGATAAACTATGGCTACACCTTC
CASSLDEINYGYTF
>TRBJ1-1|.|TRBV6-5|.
TGTGCCAGCAGTTACTCGCCTATGTTCGACACTGAAGCTTTCTTT
CASSYSPMFDTEAFF
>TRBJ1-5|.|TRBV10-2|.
TGCGCCAGCAGTGAGTCGTATGGCCAGCCCCAGCATTTT
CASSESYGQPQHF
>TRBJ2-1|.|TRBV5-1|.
TGCGCCAGCAGTTCTGTGACTCCCATCCAGGACAATGAGCAGTTCTTC
CASSSVTPIQDNEQFF
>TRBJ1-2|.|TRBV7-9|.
TGTGCCAGCAGCTTAGATCAGGGGAACTATGGCTACACCTTC
CASSLDQGNYGYTF
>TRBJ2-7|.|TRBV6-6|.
TGTGCCGCCTCGGGGAGCTCCCCCTACGAGCAGTACTTC
CAASGSSPYEQYF
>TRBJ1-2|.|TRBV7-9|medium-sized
TGTGCCAGCAGCCATAAAGGGGGGGTTAGCTATGGCTACACCTTC
CASSHKGGVSYGYTF
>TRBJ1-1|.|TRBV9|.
TGTGCCAGCAGTAATCTCCTGTCAGTGACTGAAGCTTTCTTT
CASSNLLSVTEAFF
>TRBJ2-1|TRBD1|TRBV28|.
TGTGCCAGCAGTCCGGGACAGCACTCCTACAATGAGCAGTTCTTC
CASSPGQHSYNEQFF
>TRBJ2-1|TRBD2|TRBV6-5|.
TGTGCCAGCAGTAATAGCGGGAGGGCTGGGGATGAGCAGTTCTTC
CASSNSGRAGDEQFF
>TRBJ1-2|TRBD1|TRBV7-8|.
TGTGCCAGCAGCTTACAAGGGCAGGGGGCAGTGGATGGCTACACCTTC
CASSLQGQGAVDGYTF
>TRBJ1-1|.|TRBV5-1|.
TGCGCCAGCAGCCCAGACTCTCAGGTGAACACTGAAGCTTTCTTT
CASSPDSQVNTEAFF
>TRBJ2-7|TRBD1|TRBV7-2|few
TGTGCCAGCAGCCGGGACAGGGGGTCTTTAGAGCAGTACTTC
CASSRDRGSLEQYF
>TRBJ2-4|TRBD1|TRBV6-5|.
TGTGCCAGCAGTTACTCGCCAGGGGGTTCCAAAAACATTCAGTACTTC
CASSYSPGGSKNIQYF
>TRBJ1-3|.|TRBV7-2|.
TGTGCCAGCAGCCGTGACAGTGGACCTGGAAACACCATATATTTT
CASSRDSGPGNTIYF
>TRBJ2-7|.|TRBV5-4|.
TGTGCCAGCAGCTTTTCGCTAGCGAACGAGCAGTACTTC
CASSFSLANEQYF
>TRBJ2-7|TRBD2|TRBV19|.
TGTGCCAGTAGTTTTGGTGAGCGGGAGATAACCGAGCAGTACTTC
CASSFGEREITEQYF
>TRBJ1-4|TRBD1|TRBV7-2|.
TGTGCCAGCAGCCCGGACAGGGGAGCCAATGAAAAACTGTTTTTT
CASSPDRGANEKLFF
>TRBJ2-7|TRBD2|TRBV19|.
TGTGCCAGTAGTATGGGTCTAGCGGGCTCCTACGAGCAGTACTTC
CASSMGLAGSYEQYF
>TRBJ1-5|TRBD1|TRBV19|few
TGTGCCAGTAGCGTCCAGGGGGCCTACGGACAGCCCCAGCATTTT
CASSVQGAYGQPQHF
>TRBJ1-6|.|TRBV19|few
TGTGCCAGTAGTCAAGAGGACGGCCATAATTCACCCCTCCACTTT
CASSQEDGHNSPLHF
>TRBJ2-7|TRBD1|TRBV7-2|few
TGTGCCAGCAGCTTAGGTCAGGGGGCCCACGAGCAGTACTTC
CASSLGQGAHEQYF
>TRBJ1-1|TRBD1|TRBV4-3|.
TGCGCCAGCAGCCAAGAGGACAGGGTGGGCACTGAAGCTTTCTTT
CASSQEDRVGTEAFF
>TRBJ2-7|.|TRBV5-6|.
TGTGCCAGCAGCTTGTTCAGCTACGAGCAGTACTTC
CASSLFSYEQYF
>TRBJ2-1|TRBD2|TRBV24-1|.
TGTGCCACCAGTCAAGCGGGAGGAACCCACAATGAGCAGTTCTTC
CATSQAGGTHNEQFF
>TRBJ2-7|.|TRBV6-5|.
TGTGCCAGCAGCCGAGACAGGGACTATGTCTACGAGCAGTACTTC
CASSRDRDYVYEQYF
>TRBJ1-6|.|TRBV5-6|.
TGTGCCAGCAGCTTGTCTCGGTTGAGCTCCTATAATTCACCCCTCCACTTT
CASSLSRLSSYNSPLHF
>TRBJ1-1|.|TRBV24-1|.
TGTGCCGTACAGGGTTGGGGGGACACTGAAGCTTTCTTT
CAVQGWGDTEAFF